Listed below are T cell receptor beta chains from one sample, sequenced in a study of T cell responses to AZD1222 COVID-19 vaccine. Sequencing was performed with immunoSEQ multiplex PCR; in TCRdb, only in-frame clones are kept and a portion is missing. Found here are roughly 150,000 clones, around nine tenths of them singletons; the top ten hold 0.85% to 1.1%. Material: peripheral blood, obtained 28 days after the second AZD1222 dose. The origin of the receptors is an adult who received the AZD1222 COVID-19 vaccine. Both conserved end residues are part of each CDR3. A D gene is named only where the DNA matches it firmly. Clone size is given for some rows only: seen once, a few or many times, or a class if the clone is expanded.

cdr3_length: 14; v_call: TRBV30; d_call: TRBD2; j_call: TRBJ2-5; clone_size: once; cdr3_aa: CAWSVLAVQETQYF; cdr3_nt: TGTGCCTGGAGTGTACTAGCGGTTCAAGAGACCCAGTACTTC
cdr3_length: 12; v_call: TRBV29-1; d_call: TRBD2; j_call: TRBJ2-7; clone_size: NA; cdr3_aa: CSVGGLSYEQYF; cdr3_nt: TGCAGCGTGGGAGGGCTCTCCTACGAGCAGTACTTC
cdr3_length: 19; v_call: TRBV3-1/TRBV3-2; d_call: NA; j_call: TRBJ2-3; clone_size: NA; cdr3_aa: CASSQESPGARILTDTQYF; cdr3_nt: TGTGCCAGCAGCCAAGAATCTCCGGGGGCTAGGATACTCACAGATACGCAGTATTTT
cdr3_length: 16; v_call: TRBV19; d_call: NA; j_call: TRBJ1-1; clone_size: NA; cdr3_aa: CASTRRGVWGNTEAFF; cdr3_nt: TGTGCCAGTACCAGACGGGGGGTCTGGGGAAACACTGAAGCTTTCTTT
cdr3_length: 14; v_call: TRBV10-3; d_call: TRBD2; j_call: TRBJ2-2; clone_size: NA; cdr3_aa: CAISVKRGDGELFF; cdr3_nt: TGTGCCATCAGTGTGAAGCGGGGGGACGGGGAGCTGTTTTTT
cdr3_length: 17; v_call: TRBV14; d_call: TRBD1; j_call: TRBJ1-6; clone_size: NA; cdr3_aa: CASSPDVGTAYNSPLHF; cdr3_nt: TGTGCCAGCAGCCCAGATGTCGGGACAGCCTATAATTCACCCCTCCACTTT
cdr3_length: 13; v_call: TRBV12-3/TRBV12-4; d_call: NA; j_call: TRBJ1-3; clone_size: NA; cdr3_aa: CASRIGLENTIYF; cdr3_nt: TGTGCCAGCAGGATAGGGTTGGAAAACACCATATATTTT
cdr3_length: 15; v_call: TRBV5-4; d_call: TRBD2; j_call: TRBJ2-3; clone_size: NA; cdr3_aa: CASTGRGGHGDTQYF; cdr3_nt: TGTGCCAGCACCGGGCGGGGGGGCCATGGAGATACGCAGTATTTT
cdr3_length: 15; v_call: TRBV10-2; d_call: TRBD2; j_call: TRBJ2-5; clone_size: few; cdr3_aa: CASSGLAGPGETQYF; cdr3_nt: TGCGCCAGCAGCGGACTAGCGGGGCCGGGGGAGACCCAGTACTTC
cdr3_length: 13; v_call: TRBV5-1; d_call: NA; j_call: TRBJ1-1; clone_size: NA; cdr3_aa: CASSLDINTEAFF; cdr3_nt: TGCGCCAGCAGCTTGGATATAAACACTGAAGCTTTCTTT
cdr3_length: 17; v_call: TRBV18; d_call: NA; j_call: TRBJ2-6; clone_size: NA; cdr3_aa: CASSPATGFSGANVLTF; cdr3_nt: TGTGCCAGCTCACCAGCGACAGGATTCTCTGGGGCCAACGTCCTGACTTTC
cdr3_length: 14; v_call: TRBV9; d_call: NA; j_call: TRBJ2-1; clone_size: NA; cdr3_aa: CASSVGERYNEQFF; cdr3_nt: TGTGCCAGCAGCGTAGGCGAAAGATACAATGAGCAGTTCTTC
cdr3_length: 17; v_call: TRBV7-9; d_call: NA; j_call: TRBJ2-2; clone_size: NA; cdr3_aa: CASSWGGVFKNTGELFF; cdr3_nt: TGTGCCAGCAGCTGGGGAGGTGTCTTTAAGAACACCGGGGAGCTGTTTTTT
cdr3_length: 16; v_call: TRBV5-6; d_call: TRBD1; j_call: TRBJ2-3; clone_size: NA; cdr3_aa: CASSTGQGYFTDTQYF; cdr3_nt: TGTGCCAGCAGCACAGGACAGGGTTACTTTACAGATACGCAGTATTTT
cdr3_length: 15; v_call: TRBV7-9; d_call: TRBD1; j_call: TRBJ2-1; clone_size: NA; cdr3_aa: CASSTPGQDHNEQFF; cdr3_nt: TGTGCCAGCAGCACTCCGGGACAGGATCACAATGAGCAGTTCTTC
cdr3_length: 13; v_call: TRBV4-3; d_call: NA; j_call: TRBJ2-7; clone_size: NA; cdr3_aa: CASSQDWGGEQYF; cdr3_nt: TGCGCCAGCAGCCAAGATTGGGGCGGCGAGCAGTACTTC
cdr3_length: 18; v_call: TRBV7-9; d_call: NA; j_call: TRBJ1-4; clone_size: NA; cdr3_aa: CASSPLYSRGLANEKLFF; cdr3_nt: TGTGCCAGCAGCCCATTATATTCCCGGGGGTTAGCTAATGAAAAACTGTTTTTT
cdr3_length: 15; v_call: TRBV2; d_call: TRBD1; j_call: TRBJ1-2; clone_size: few; cdr3_aa: CASRGGTGILYGYTF; cdr3_nt: TGTGCCAGCAGAGGGGGGACAGGGATTCTCTATGGCTACACCTTC
cdr3_length: 14; v_call: TRBV2; d_call: NA; j_call: TRBJ2-7; clone_size: NA; cdr3_aa: CASSVSGQPYEQYF; cdr3_nt: TGTGCCAGCAGTGTTTCAGGACAGCCCTACGAGCAGTACTTC
cdr3_length: 12; v_call: TRBV24-1; d_call: NA; j_call: TRBJ1-2; clone_size: NA; cdr3_aa: CATSDPEELYTF; cdr3_nt: TGTGCCACCAGTGACCCCGAAGAACTCTACACCTTC
cdr3_length: 16; v_call: TRBV7-2; d_call: TRBD1; j_call: TRBJ2-2; clone_size: NA; cdr3_aa: CASRRVTGGITGELFF; cdr3_nt: TGTGCCAGCAGGCGAGTTACAGGGGGAATAACCGGGGAGCTGTTTTTT
cdr3_length: 16; v_call: TRBV6-5; d_call: NA; j_call: TRBJ2-7; clone_size: NA; cdr3_aa: CASSYQAGQGLSEQYF; cdr3_nt: TGTGCCAGCAGTTACCAAGCGGGCCAGGGTTTGAGTGAGCAGTACTTC
cdr3_length: 14; v_call: TRBV27; d_call: TRBD1; j_call: TRBJ2-1; clone_size: once; cdr3_aa: CASSMDRGYNEQFF; cdr3_nt: TGTGCCAGCAGTATGGACAGGGGCTACAATGAGCAGTTCTTC
cdr3_length: 16; v_call: TRBV6-6; d_call: NA; j_call: TRBJ1-1; clone_size: once; cdr3_aa: CASSPRPVKSNTEAFF; cdr3_nt: TGTGCCAGCAGTCCCCGACCAGTAAAGAGCAACACTGAAGCTTTCTTT
cdr3_length: 18; v_call: TRBV11-2; d_call: NA; j_call: TRBJ1-3; clone_size: NA; cdr3_aa: CASSLDHPIRGSGNTIYF; cdr3_nt: TGTGCCAGCAGCTTAGACCACCCGATCAGGGGCTCTGGAAACACCATATATTTT